These 26 T cell receptor beta chains were all obtained from the same sample, sequenced in a study of early T cells in non-severe SARS-CoV-2 infection. From the 5' RACE reads, TCRdb called clonotypes with MiXCR, one entry per CDR3 protein. This sample has under 35,000 distinct CDR3 sequences, with 5.5% to 8% found just once. Sample: whole blood. The receptors here all came from an adult who was a healthcare worker with PCR-confirmed SARS-CoV-2 infection or an uninfected control (not recorded which).

Regarding this clonotype: A much larger clone sits a single nucleotide away, making a read error possible. The rearrangement joins TRBV20-1 to TRBJ2-3; TRBD2 matches at 7 bases. CDR3 length: 15 residues. Germline trimming cut 4 bases from V and 5 bases from J; bases unmatched to any gene: 12. Germline CDR1 DFQATT, CDR2 SNEGSKA (reference sequence). The CDR3: CSANRQGGLGDTQYF. The CDR3 DNA sequence: TGCAGTGCTAACCGTCAGGGAGGGTTGGGAGATACGCAGTATTTT.

This clonotype occurred a few times. The CDR3 spells CAISEVAGGPYEQYF. The DNA of the CDR3 is TGTGCCATCAGTGAGGTAGCGGGAGGGCCCTACGAGCAGTACTTC. The chain joins TRBV10-3 to TRBJ2-7; 11 bases line up with TRBD2. Trimming removed 2 bases from V and 2 bases from J; junction bases left unmatched: 2. Germline CDR1 and CDR2: ENHRY and SYGVKD. CDR3 length equals 15 residues.

This clonotype was seen at least ten times. The chain carries TRBV6-6 and TRBJ2-2; D is unclear. The ends were cut back, 0 bases at V and 9 bases at J, with 5 bases in the middle. Germline V gene sequence: CDR1 MNHNY, CDR2 SVGAGI (reference sequence). This CDR3 comprises 12 residues. CDR3 nucleotides: TGTGCCAGCAGTTACTCGTCGAGGGAGCTGTTTTTT. This translates into CASSYSSRELFF.

The chain carries TRBV15 and TRBJ1-1; unclear D gene. Trimming took off 0 bases at V and 0 bases at J, with 5 bases between the two ends. The CDR3 sequence is 14 residues long. Germline CDR1 LNHNV, CDR2 YYDKDF (reference sequence). The CDR3 sequence: CATSRDRMNTEAFF. CDR3 DNA: TGTGCCACCAGCAGAGACAGAATGAACACTGAAGCTTTCTTT.

The gene calls are TRBV27 and TRBJ1-2; D is perhaps TRBD1 (5 bases). There are 14 residues in the CDR3. V was shortened by 0 bases and J by 5 bases, with 10 bases between the two germline ends. Germline V gene lookup returns CDR1 MNHEY and CDR2 SMNVEV (reference sequence). The CDR3 loop reads CASSLSGQGYGYTF. The CDR3 region has the DNA TGTGCCAGCAGTTTATCCGGGCAGGGATATGGCTACACCTTC.

This clonotype has only a few counts. CDR3 DNA sequence: TGTGCCAGCAGTTTAGACGACAGGGTTCTGACTTTC. Translation: CASSLDDRVLTF. The chain joins TRBV28 to TRBJ2-6; the match to TRBD1 covers 7 bases. The CDR3 spans 12 residues. Trimming cost V 2 bases and J 16 bases; bases outside gene matches: 5. Per the germline V gene, CDR1 is MDHEN and CDR2 is SYDVKM.

This sequence joins TRBV5-1 and TRBJ1-2; no clear D gene. V lost 2 bases and J 4 bases, leaving 9 bases between the germline ends. CDR1 and CDR2 from the germline V gene are SGHRS and YFSETQ. The CDR3 covers 13 residues. CDR3: CASSFNRLYGYTF. Here the CDR3 DNA reads TGCGCCAGCAGCTTCAACCGTCTCTATGGCTACACCTTC.

There are a few counts of this clonotype. This rearrangement joins TRBV18 to TRBJ1-1; D uncertain. V lost 1 base to trimming and J lost 5 bases, with 5 bases between them. The CDR3 has 12 amino acids. Germline assignment: CDR1 KGHSH and CDR2 LQKENI. CDR3 sequence (DNA): TGTGCCAGCTCACCACGGGAGACTGAAGCTTTCTTT. Protein product: CASSPRETEAFF.

This clonotype was observed at least ten times. The rearrangement joins TRBV6-5 to TRBJ2-7; 7 nucleotides align to TRBD1. V lost 11 bases to trimming and J lost 1 base; unmatched junction nucleotides: 11. The CDR3 loop spans 14 amino acids. CDR1 and CDR2 from the germline V gene are MNHEY and SVGAGI. The chain's CDR3 is CAVARQGGSYEQYF. As DNA, the CDR3 is TGTGCCGTAGCTAGACAGGGTGGTTCCTACGAGCAGTACTTC.

About this clonotype: Just one base apart from a much larger clone, this may be a read error. This chain links TRBV6-1 with TRBJ2-6; D call uncertain. Germline V gives CDR1 MNHNS, CDR2 SASEGT. The CDR3 is 15 residues long. CDR3 nucleotides: TGTGGCAGCAGTGAAGACGGATCTGGGGCCAACGTCCTGACTTTC. Its protein is CGSSEDGSGANVLTF.

This clonotype ranks as large. V gene TRBV10-2 combines with J gene TRBJ2-7, with D perhaps matching TRBD1 (6 bases). The CDR3 has 15 residues. CDR1 and CDR2 (germline): WSHSY, SAAADI. Trimming took 0 bases from V and 5 from J, leaving 14 bases between them. The CDR3 protein is CASSESTPGVDEQYF. The CDR3 coding sequence is TGCGCCAGCAGTGAGTCGACCCCAGGGGTGGACGAGCAGTACTTC.

This clonotype was seen ten or more times. This chain uses TRBV29-1 with TRBJ1-1; 7 nucleotides line up with TRBD1. CDR3 length equals 14 residues. V lost 3 bases, J lost 0 bases, and 4 bases stayed unmatched. Germline V gene lookup returns CDR1 SQVTM and CDR2 ANQGSEA. Here the CDR3 reads CSVEPTGLNTEAFF. CDR3 DNA sequence: TGCAGCGTTGAGCCGACAGGGCTGAACACTGAAGCTTTCTTT.

To note about this clonotype: A much bigger clone sits one base away, suggesting this may be a read error. The V gene is TRBV27, the J gene TRBJ2-1, with 10 positions matching TRBD2. Unmatched junction bases numbered 5, after V lost 6 bases and J lost 3 bases. This CDR3 has 15 residues. The germline V gene has CDR1 MNHEY and CDR2 SMNVEV (reference sequence). CDR3 nucleotides: TGTGCCAGCAGAATCACTAGCGGGAACTACAATGAGCAGTTCTTC. This codes for CASRITSGNYNEQFF.

This clonotype occurred many times. The CDR3 DNA reads TGTGCCAGCAGAATCGGTTGGGGCGAGCAGTACTTC. This gives the protein CASRIGWGEQYF. V is TRBV6-2 or TRBV6-3 and J is TRBJ2-7; D unresolved. V was clipped by 6 bases and J by 6 bases, with 12 bases between them. The germline V gene encodes CDR1 MNHEY and CDR2 SVGEGT. The CDR3 consists of 12 residues.

The chain combines TRBV5-1 with TRBJ2-1; 8 bases agree with TRBD2. CDR3 length equals 16 residues. Trimming at V came to 0 bases and at J to 4 bases, leaving 6 bases not matched to a gene. Germline V gene lookup returns CDR1 SGHRS and CDR2 YFSETQ. CDR3 region: CASSLGTSGEYNEQFF. The CDR3 nucleotides are TGCGCCAGCAGCTTGGGTACTAGCGGAGAGTACAATGAGCAGTTCTTC.

The rearrangement joins TRBV20-1 to TRBJ2-3; D perhaps matches TRBD2 (5 bases). CDR1 is DFQATT, CDR2 SNEGSKA, per germline (reference sequence). Trimming removed 0 bases from V and 7 bases from J, with 14 bases in between. This CDR3 region has 14 residues. The CDR3 DNA follows: TGCAGTGCTAGAGATCGGCGTTTCGGGAATACGCAGTATTTT. Translation: CSARDRRFGNTQYF.

The sample holds many counts of this clonotype. The V and J genes are TRBV6-1 and TRBJ2-1, with 11 positions matching TRBD1. CDR3 length equals 15 residues. From germline, CDR1 is MNHNS and CDR2 SASEGT. With 5 bases clipped from V and 2 bases from J, the junction kept 2 bases outside the gene matches. This chain's CDR3 is CASSWDRGTYNEQFF. In DNA form, the CDR3 reads TGTGCCAGCAGTTGGGACAGGGGGACCTACAATGAGCAGTTCTTC.

A note on this clonotype: Being one base from a much bigger clone, this may be a read error. The chain links TRBV5-1 to TRBJ2-7; tentatively, D is TRBD2 (5 bases). Trimming cost V 10 bases and J 3 bases, with 17 bases left between them. The CDR3 sequence is 13 residues long. The germline gives CDR1 SGHRS, CDR2 YFSETQ. The CDR3 loop reads CAQLRPGSYEQYF. The CDR3 DNA sequence: TGCGCCCAACTGCGCCCTGGGAGCTACGAGCAGTACTTC.

The chain recombines TRBV5-4 with TRBJ2-4; the D gene is possibly TRBD2 (6 bases). V dropped 1 base and J dropped 8 bases, with 16 bases sitting between them. The CDR3 covers 15 residues. Looked up from germline, CDR1 is SGHNT and CDR2 is YYREEE (reference sequence). CDR3 DNA sequence: TGTGCCAGCAGCTTGTCCGTGATTTCGGGGGACATTCAGTACTTC. Encoded protein: CASSLSVISGDIQYF.

To note about this clonotype: This may stem from a read error, because a much larger clone lies one nucleotide away. The rearrangement joins TRBV18 to TRBJ1-2, with a weak D call TRBD1 (6 bases). Germline-derived CDR1 and CDR2 are KGHSH and LQKENI. The CDR3 has 14 amino acids. Trimming shortened V by 0 bases and J by 6 bases, and 11 bases separated the two germline ends. Written as DNA, the CDR3 is TGTGCCAGCTCACCACCGGGGGGCCAGCATGGCTACACCTTC. Its translation is CASSPPGGQHGYTF.

This clonotype was detected ten times or more. The V call is TRBV3-1, the J call TRBJ2-1; TRBD2 is a possible D gene (5 bases). This CDR3 is built from 15 residues. Trimming took 4 bases from V and 3 from J, leaving 13 bases between them. The germline CDR1 and CDR2 sequences are LGHDT and YNNKEL (reference sequence). This CDR3 reads CASSPASTYYNEQFF. The CDR3 DNA sequence: TGTGCCAGCAGCCCAGCTAGCACGTACTACAATGAGCAGTTCTTC.

This clonotype was picked up many times. This CDR3 fails to terminate in the conserved phenylalanine or tryptophan, so it likely reflects a read error. The chain couples TRBV2 to TRBJ2-2; 11 bases are shared with TRBD2. This CDR3 is built from 15 residues. Trimming removed 5 bases from V and 7 bases from J; junction bases left unmatched: 6. Germline loops: CDR1 SNHLY, CDR2 FYNNEI. In DNA, the CDR3 is TGTGCCAGCAGTCAAACTAGCGGGAGAGTCGGGGAGCTGTTTTCT. This translates into CASSQTSGRVGELFS.

This clonotype appeared a few times. The genes are TRBV5-1 and TRBJ1-2; 9 positions match TRBD1. CDR1 SGHRS and CDR2 YFSETQ come from the germline V gene. CDR3 size: 14 residues. Trimming cost V 0 bases and J 7 bases; bases outside gene matches: 4. CDR3 sequence reads: CASSLGTGDFGYTF. The CDR3 nucleotides are TGCGCCAGCAGCTTGGGGACAGGGGACTTTGGCTACACCTTC.

This clonotype was found a few times. V usage is TRBV6-5 and J usage is TRBJ2-1; D gene uncertain. Trimming cost V 0 bases and J 3 bases, with 6 bases left between them. Per the germline V gene, CDR1 is MNHEY and CDR2 is SVGAGI. This CDR3 is built from 14 residues. In nucleotides, the CDR3 is TGTGCCAGCAGTTACTCTTCAAACTACAATGAGCAGTTCTTC. Protein sequence: CASSYSSNYNEQFF.

The sample holds many counts of this clonotype. The chain links TRBV6-5 to TRBJ1-6, with D possibly TRBD1 on 5 matching bases. The germline V gene has CDR1 MNHEY and CDR2 SVGAGI. The CDR3 covers 15 residues. The germline V and J ends were trimmed by 0 bases and 7 bases, with 10 bases remaining between them. CDR3 coding DNA: TGTGCCAGCAGTTACTCGAGCAGGGCAAATTCACCCCTCCACTTT. It yields the protein CASSYSSRANSPLHF.

This clonotype was seen many times. The rearrangement joins TRBV20-1 to TRBJ1-5, with D unclear. Germline V lookup: CDR1 DFQATT, CDR2 SNEGSKA (reference sequence). The CDR3 is made up of 18 amino acids. V lost 2 bases to trimming and J lost 0 bases, with 20 bases between them. The CDR3 here is CSARRDLGDLHSNQPQHF. CDR3 DNA sequence: TGCAGTGCTAGAAGAGATCTGGGTGATCTGCATAGCAATCAGCCCCAGCATTTT.